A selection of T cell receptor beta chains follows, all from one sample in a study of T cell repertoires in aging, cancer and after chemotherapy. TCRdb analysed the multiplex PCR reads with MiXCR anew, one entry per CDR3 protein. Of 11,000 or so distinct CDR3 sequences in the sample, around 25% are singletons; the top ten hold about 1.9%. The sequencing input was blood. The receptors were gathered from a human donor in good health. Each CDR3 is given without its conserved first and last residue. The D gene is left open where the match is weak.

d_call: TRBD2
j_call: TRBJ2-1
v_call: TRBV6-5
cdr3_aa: ASRKRGGLHEQF

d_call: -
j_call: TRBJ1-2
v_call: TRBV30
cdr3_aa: AWRASGGGYGYT

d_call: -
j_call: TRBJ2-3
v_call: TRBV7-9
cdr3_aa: ASSVTGGSTDTQY

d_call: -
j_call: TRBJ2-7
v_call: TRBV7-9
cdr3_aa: ASSSSLASRGEQY

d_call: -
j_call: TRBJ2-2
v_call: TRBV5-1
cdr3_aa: ASSLVAGSGELF

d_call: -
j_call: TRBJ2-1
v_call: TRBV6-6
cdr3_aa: ASTQDSEQF

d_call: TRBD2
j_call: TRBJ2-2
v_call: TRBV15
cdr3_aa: ATSPGLAGATGELF

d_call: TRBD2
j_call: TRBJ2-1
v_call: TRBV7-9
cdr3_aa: ASSLAPGTSGDEQF

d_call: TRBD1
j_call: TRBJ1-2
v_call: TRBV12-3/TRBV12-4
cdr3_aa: ASSTDRGGYGYT

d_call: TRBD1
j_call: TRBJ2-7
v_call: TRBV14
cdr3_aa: ASSRTGRYSRYEQY

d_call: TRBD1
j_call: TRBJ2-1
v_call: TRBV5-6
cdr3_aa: ASSFGGTGRNEQF

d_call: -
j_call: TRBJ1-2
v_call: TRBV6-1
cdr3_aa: ASSAGHTTYGYT

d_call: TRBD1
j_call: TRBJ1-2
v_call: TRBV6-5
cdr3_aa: ASRMTGNYGYT

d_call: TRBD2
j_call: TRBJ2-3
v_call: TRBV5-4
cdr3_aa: ASSIGTSESDTQY

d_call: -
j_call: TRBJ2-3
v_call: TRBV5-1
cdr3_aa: ASSLELQRGTQY

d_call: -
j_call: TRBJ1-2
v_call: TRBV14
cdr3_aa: ASSQDRMYGYT